Below, one T cell receptor beta chain is given with its context. Recruitment covered fewer than 25 US areas and drew participants whose ages spanned roughly 18 to 90 years. Participant-reported clinical history was the basis for cohort assignment. In Cohort 3, a recovered donor had either two negative PCRs, clearance, or symptom resolution. The sample is drawn from a study of blood T cell repertoires in COVID-19. The repertoire was sequenced with immunoSEQ multiplex PCR; TCRdb's copy has only in-frame clones and lacks some. The sample carries roughly 370,000 clones, about 83% recorded once. This TCR was recovered from a woman aged 45-65 years who had recovered from COVID-19. Sequenced input: PBMCs or T cells enriched from blood (not recorded which).

The DNA of the CDR3 is TGTGCCAGCAGCGGCGGGGGGTACGAGCAGTACTTC. Amino acids: CASSGGGYEQYF. The chain uses TRBV9 and TRBJ2-7; 8 bases are shared with TRBD2. CDR1 is SGDLS and CDR2 is YYNGEE in the germline V gene. The CDR3 sequence is 12 residues long. J gave up 4 bases and V 3 bases, and 0 bases lay outside the gene matches.